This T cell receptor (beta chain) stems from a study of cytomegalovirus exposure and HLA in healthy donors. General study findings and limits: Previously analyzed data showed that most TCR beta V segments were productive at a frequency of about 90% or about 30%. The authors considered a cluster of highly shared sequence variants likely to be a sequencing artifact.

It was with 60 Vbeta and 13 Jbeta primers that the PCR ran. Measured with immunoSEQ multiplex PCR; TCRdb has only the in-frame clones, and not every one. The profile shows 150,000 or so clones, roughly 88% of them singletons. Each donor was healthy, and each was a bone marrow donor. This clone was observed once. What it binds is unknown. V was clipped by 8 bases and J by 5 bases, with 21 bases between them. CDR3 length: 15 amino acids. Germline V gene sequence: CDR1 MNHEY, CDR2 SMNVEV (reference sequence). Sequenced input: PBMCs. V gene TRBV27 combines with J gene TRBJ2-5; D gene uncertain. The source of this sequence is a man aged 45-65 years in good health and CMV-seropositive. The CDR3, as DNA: TGTGCCAGCGGGCAAAGCTGGGCCTTAATCGAGACCCAGTACTTC. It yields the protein CASGQSWALIETQYF.